This T cell receptor (beta chain) was sequenced during a study of blood T cell repertoires in COVID-19 (dated by TCRdb to the early 2020s). General notes on the study: Samples from collaborators originated in the United States, Italy and Spain and spanned both the acute and convalescent phases of COVID-19. HLA class I and class II types, where available, came from metadata supplied by the sample provider rather than from assay-based typing. The dataset comprised deeply sampled blood TCRbeta repertoires from subjects exposed to, actively infected with, or recovered from COVID-19. The repertoires were released in a freely available public database intended as a resource for research on the immune response to SARS-CoV-2. The prospective study material was composed of cDNA or gDNA derived from T cells, B-cell-depleted T cells, or PBMCs. Sample metadata almost always included a de-identified subject ID, COVID-19 status, age in years and sex. The samples were drawn from the first 160 participants of the ongoing ImmuneRACE study and from 950 to 1,500 subjects provided by 6 global collaborators. The investigation overall reported the following: How much clinical and demographic metadata was included differed by source and by participant, and the metadata was provided uncurated.

Taken from cysteine to phenylalanine, the CDR3 has 16 residues. The retained sequence is limited to the CDR3, 48 bases, with the frame set at the first base. The junction shows trimming of 4 bases on V and 5 bases on J, and the gene matches do not reach 11 bases of it. From a lookup of the germline V gene, CDR1 and CDR2 are SGHRS and YFSETQ. The collaborating institutions used their own protocols to collect whole blood in K2EDTA tubes. For TCRbeta analysis, collaborators shipped samples in one of three forms: frozen whole blood, isolated PBMCs, or DNA extracted from either of those sample types. TCRbeta CDR3 regions were amplified from genomic DNA using the immunoSEQ Assay, a bias-controlled multiplex PCR. In the source study's methods: The number of nucleated cells in each sample was estimated from the amplification of reference gene primers within the assay. To quantify the absolute abundance of each unique TCRbeta CDR3 rearrangement, sequence reads were collapsed and filtered. For each sample, productive Simpson clonality was calculated as the square root of Simpson's diversity index across productive rearrangements. In its TCRdb copy, this immuneACCESS table keeps in-frame sequences only and misses some clones. Where compared with another copy, unresolved V genes explain less than half of these, and the others have no known cause. The D gene and trimming were derived from the DNA, and the V and J assignments and clone size from that table. The sample data list 95,000 or so clones, and 79% of these were observed just once. Roughly 18% of the sample lies in the top ten.

Notes on this clone: This clone's antigen is unknown. The record has no base qualities; no much larger clone is one base away.

The sample taken for sequencing was peripheral blood. The chain couples TRBV5-1 to TRBJ1-5, with 8 middle bases fitting TRBD1. This clonotype was obtained from an elderly woman with active or convalescent COVID-19. The CDR3 is CASSPNVAGGDQPQHF. The sequenced DNA: TGCGCCAGCAGCCCGAATGTGGCAGGGGGCGATCAGCCCCAGCATTTT.